This T cell receptor beta chain was documented in a study of blood T cell repertoires in COVID-19. In this sample, this clone turned up a few times. V dropped 0 bases and J dropped 4 bases, with 13 bases sitting between them. The CDR3 runs to 16 residues. Germline CDR1 is MGHRA and CDR2 is YSYEKL. Assay: immunoSEQ multiplex PCR; the TCRdb copy retains only in-frame clones and omits some. The sample contains 150,000 or so clones, over 70% of which appear only once. The V and J genes are TRBV4-1 and TRBJ1-3; D gene unclear. Material for sequencing was peripheral blood. The origin of this receptor is a man older than 75 with acute or convalescent COVID-19. In nucleotides, the CDR3 is TGCGCCAGCAGCCAAGATGCGCGGGTGGTCGGAAACACCATATATTTT. The encoded protein is CASSQDARVVGNTIYF.